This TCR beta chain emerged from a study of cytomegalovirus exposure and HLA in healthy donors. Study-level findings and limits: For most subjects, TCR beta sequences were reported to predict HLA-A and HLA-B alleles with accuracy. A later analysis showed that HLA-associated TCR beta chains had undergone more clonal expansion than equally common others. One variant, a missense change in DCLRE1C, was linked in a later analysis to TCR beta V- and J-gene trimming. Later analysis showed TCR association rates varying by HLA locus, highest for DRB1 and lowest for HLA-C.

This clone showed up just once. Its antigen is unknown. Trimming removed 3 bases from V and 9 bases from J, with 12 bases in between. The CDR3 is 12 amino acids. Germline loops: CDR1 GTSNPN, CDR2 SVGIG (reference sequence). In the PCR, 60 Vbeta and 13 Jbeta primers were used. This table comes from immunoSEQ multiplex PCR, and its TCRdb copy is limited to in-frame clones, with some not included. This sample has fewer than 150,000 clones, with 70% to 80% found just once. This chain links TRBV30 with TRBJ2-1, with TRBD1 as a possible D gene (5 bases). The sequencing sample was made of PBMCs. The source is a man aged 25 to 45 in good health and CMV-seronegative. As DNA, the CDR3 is TGTGCCTGGAGCTGGTCGCAGGGTGAGCAGTTCTTC. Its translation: CAWSWSQGEQFF.